This T cell receptor (beta chain) was sequenced during a study of T cells and copy number aberrations in small-cell lung cancer. Regarding the study as a whole: Versus adjacent lung, tumor T-cell richness and clonality were lower; density nonsignificantly. All specimens were formalin-fixed paraffin-embedded tissue, which is known to introduce sequencing artifacts.

Deletions cut 0 bases from V and 3 bases from J, with 24 bases between. The CDR3 is made up of 19 amino acids. CDR1 is GTSNPN, CDR2 SVGIG, per germline (reference sequence). Comments on this clone: Antigen unknown.

Here immunoSEQ multiplex PCR was the method, and the copy in TCRdb shows in-frame clones only, minus some. The sample has about 350 clones, approximately 91% seen once. This TCR came from a man aged 65 to 79 with small cell lung cancer. The sample consisted of tumor tissue. V gene TRBV30 combines with J gene TRBJ1-3; D ambiguous. In DNA, the CDR3 is TGTGCCTGGAGTGTACGTGAGGGAGAATGGTCAGAAGGTGGAAACACCATATATTTT. Amino acids: CAWSVREGEWSEGGNTIYF.